This T cell receptor beta chain was retrieved from a study of T cells after yellow fever vaccination. About the research overall: Fractions with few cells were prepared using SMART-Seq v4 Ultra Low Input. Study results and caveats: Compared with primary, the secondary response was weaker and peaked at day 5, not 15. A large majority of primary-vaccination clones showed up again after the booster (around 96% CD4, around 85% CD8).

CDR1 and CDR2 from the germline V gene are SGHVS and FNYEAQ. V shed 1 base and J shed 7 bases, with 7 bases lying between them. The CDR3 is made up of 13 amino acids. This clonotype was counted many times. Its target is not known. Synthesis of TCR cDNA relied on 5'RACE template switching, which attached a universal primer site and UMIs. TCRdb re-analysed the 5' RACE reads in MiXCR, keeping a single row per CDR3 protein. The sample contains about 75,000 distinct CDR3 sequences, about 7.2% of which appear only once. The chain uses TRBV7-6 and TRBJ2-2; D is unresolved. The sample in question was CD8+ T cells sorted from PBMCs, obtained 10 to 11 days after the first yellow fever vaccination. The TCR was taken from a man aged 18-30 years who received the YFV17D yellow fever vaccine. The CDR3 protein is CASSLDPGGELFF. The CDR3 DNA reads as TGTGCCAGCAGCTTAGACCCGGGCGGGGAGCTGTTTTTT.